One and the same sample provided the 27 T cell receptor beta chains below, sequenced in a study of blood T cells in healthy people across ages. Through a sample-barcoded 5' primer and a J-beta primer mix, a second PCR was run for 7 to 11 cycles. In TCRdb, the 5' RACE reads were re-called with MiXCR into one record per CDR3 protein. This sample has 1 million or so distinct CDR3 sequences; around 25% occur once, and the top ten carry about 0.72%. These data also formed part of another study, on T cells of mothers and their children.

Sequencing was done on a sample of blood. The receptor set was obtained from a girl aged 2 to 10 in good health.

This clonotype came up a few times. The V call is TRBV4-1, the J call TRBJ2-5; D is uncertain. Germline-derived CDR1 and CDR2 are MGHRA and YSYEKL. This CDR3 is built from 14 residues. Trimming took off 4 bases at V and 1 base at J, with 10 bases between the two ends. CDR3 sequence (DNA): TGCGCCAGCAGCCCTCTGGCCCTCCAAGAGACCCAGTACTTC. Translation: CASSPLALQETQYF.

V is TRBV20-1 and J is TRBJ1-2, with D possibly TRBD1 on 5 matching bases. Germline CDR1 and CDR2: DFQATT and SNEGSKA (reference sequence). CDR3 size: 12 residues. Deletions cut 2 bases from V and 6 bases from J, with 10 bases between. The CDR3 nucleotides are TGCAGTGCTAGAAGAGGGACGAATGGCTACACCTTC. This encodes CSARRGTNGYTF.

V usage is TRBV6-1 and J usage is TRBJ2-5; D is unresolved. Judging by the DNA end, TRBJ2-7 fits better; the J call may be wrong. This CDR3 contains 14 residues. CDR1 and CDR2 from the germline V gene are MNHNS and SASEGT. CDR3 protein: CASSEWRPSYEQYF. DNA of the CDR3: TGTGCCAGCAGTGAATGGCGGCCATCCTACGAGCAGTACTTC.

J is TRBJ1-2 and V is TRBV4-1, with TRBD1 identical over 7 bases. Losses at the gene ends were 5 bases for V and 6 bases for J; bases not matched to a gene: 21. In germline, CDR1 is MGHRA, CDR2 YSYEKL. This CDR3 is 18 amino acids long. CDR3 sequence: CASSESFAAGGNADGYTF. The CDR3 DNA follows: TGCGCCAGCAGCGAGAGTTTTGCAGCAGGGGGTAATGCCGATGGCTACACCTTC.

The rearrangement uses TRBV11-2 and TRBJ1-4; TRBD1 might be the D (5 bases). The CDR3 has 16 amino acids. Germline CDR1 is SGHAT and CDR2 is FQNNGV. The V end lost 4 bases, the J end lost 2 bases, and 14 bases lay between the germline ends. CDR3 residues: CASSSFPEGTNEKLFF. The DNA of the CDR3 is TGTGCCAGCAGCTCCTTCCCGGAGGGGACTAATGAAAAACTGTTTTTT.

This clonotype was counted only a few times. The chain has TRBV20-1 and TRBJ2-7, with 10 bases matching TRBD1. Looked up from germline, CDR1 is DFQATT and CDR2 is SNEGSKA (reference sequence). The ends lost 5 bases at V and 3 bases at J; junction bases unmatched: 13. The CDR3 covers 16 residues. As DNA, the CDR3 is TGCAGTGCTGTGGACAGGGGGGTCCAGAATCTCTACGAGCAGTACTTC. Encoded protein: CSAVDRGVQNLYEQYF.

V is TRBV5-1 and J is TRBJ1-1, with D tentatively TRBD1 (5 bases). V lost 3 bases and J lost 5, with 20 bases in between. The germline V gene encodes CDR1 SGHRS and CDR2 YFSETQ. The CDR3 covers 16 residues. CDR3 residues: CASSSDGASSTTEAFF. The CDR3 coding sequence is TGCGCCAGCAGCTCTGATGGGGCTTCCTCAACAACTGAAGCTTTCTTT. The variable domain in full, with the rest retrieved from reference TRBV5-1 and TRBJ1-1, is KAGVTQTPRYLIKTRGQQVTLSCSPISGHRSVSWYQQTPGQGLQFLFEYFSETQRNKGNFPGRFSGRQFSNSRSEMNVSTLELGDSALYLCASSSDGASSTTEAFFGQGTRLTVV.

This clonotype was observed a handful of times. The chain carries TRBV11-2 and TRBJ2-1, with 7 positions matching TRBD2. This CDR3 spans 17 amino acids. Germline V gene data show CDR1 as SGHAT and CDR2 as FQNNGV. The V and J ends lost 1 base and 0 bases, in that order; junction bases with no gene match: 6. CDR3 region: CASSLVLGGSSYNEQFF. The CDR3 coding sequence is TGTGCCAGCAGCTTAGTCCTCGGCGGGAGCTCCTACAATGAGCAGTTCTTC. Filled out from reference TRBV11-2 and TRBJ2-1, the complete variable domain reads EAGVAQSPRYKIIEKRQSVAFWCNPISGHATLYWYQQILGQGPKLLIQFQNNGVVDDSQLPKDRFSAERLKGVDSTLKIQPAKLEDSAVYLCASSLVLGGSSYNEQFFGPGTRLTVL.

The sample holds a few counts of this clonotype. The rearrangement uses TRBV19 and TRBJ2-1, with TRBD2 identical over 7 bases. Trimming took 4 bases from V and 7 from J; bases not matched to a gene: 19. This CDR3 contains 18 residues. The germline CDR1 and CDR2 sequences are LNHDA and SQIVND (reference sequence). The CDR3 DNA reads TGTGCCAGTAGTACGATAGGCCCTCGCAGCGGGATTGGTAATGAGCAGTTCTTC. This encodes CASSTIGPRSGIGNEQFF.

For this clonotype: One junction end disagrees with the germline gene, perhaps due to a read error. The V gene is TRBV7-2, the J gene TRBJ2-5; 7 bases match TRBD2. The CDR3 runs 15 residues. Germline CDR1 and CDR2: SGHTA and FQGNSA. The CDR3 DNA reads TGTGCCAGCAGCTCCAGCGGGACTAACCAGGAGACCCAGTACTTC. Its protein is CASSSSGTNQETQYF.

The CDR3 is CASSQEVTGNSPLHF. As DNA, the CDR3 is TGCGCCAGCAGCCAAGAAGTAACGGGTAATTCACCCCTCCACTTT. The rearrangement uses TRBV4-3 and TRBJ1-6, with D hard to call. CDR3 length equals 15 residues. Trimming stripped 0 bases from V and 6 bases from J, with 9 bases between. Looked up from germline, CDR1 is LGHNA and CDR2 is YSLEER.

The V call is TRBV29-1, the J call TRBJ1-4; D is uncertain. The V gene lost 3 bases and the J gene lost 7 bases, with 9 bases spanning the gap. The CDR3 loop spans 12 amino acids. Germline loops: CDR1 SQVTM, CDR2 ANQGSEA. As DNA, the CDR3 is TGCAGCGTTGATGAGGGTAGTGAAAAACTGTTTTTT. This sequence encodes CSVDEGSEKLFF. Full variable domain (outside the CDR3, taken from reference TRBV29-1 and TRBJ1-4): SAVISQKPSRDICQRGTSLTIQCQVDSQVTMMFWYRQQPGQSLTLIATANQGSEATYESGFVIDKFPISRPNLTFSTLTVSNMSPEDSSIYLCSVDEGSEKLFFGSGTQLSVL.

The chain uses TRBV6-5 and TRBJ2-3; TRBD1 matches 8 bases. Per the germline V gene, CDR1 is MNHEY and CDR2 is SVGAGI. The J segment lost 4 bases and the V segment lost 1 base, leaving 4 bases of the junction unmatched. This CDR3 has 15 amino acids. The CDR3 is CASSYYGQGSDTQYF. The CDR3, as DNA: TGTGCCAGCAGTTACTACGGACAGGGATCAGATACGCAGTATTTT.

This clonotype was detected only a few times. The J gene is TRBJ1-1, the V gene TRBV29-1, with 9 positions matching TRBD1. Germline V gene sequence: CDR1 SQVTM, CDR2 ANQGSEA. Germline trimming cut 7 bases from V and 5 bases from J; bases unmatched to any gene: 8. CDR3 length: 13 residues. The CDR3 nucleotides are TGCAGCGCCCTACAGGGGGCTTGGACTGAAGCTTTCTTT. Its protein product is CSALQGAWTEAFF.

The chain recombines TRBV12-3 or TRBV12-4 with TRBJ1-1; 9 bases map to TRBD1. This CDR3 contains 12 residues. Unmatched junction bases numbered 4, after V lost 6 bases and J lost 8 bases. The CDR3 protein is CASSGQGKEAFF. Here the CDR3 DNA reads TGTGCCAGCAGCGGACAGGGGAAAGAAGCTTTCTTT.

This clonotype was seen a handful of times. V usage is TRBV24-1 and J usage is TRBJ1-4, with a possible D match to TRBD1 (5 bases). The CDR3 extends over 16 amino acids. The germline CDR1 and CDR2 sequences are KGHDR and SFDVKD. Trimming removed 5 bases at V and 1 base at J, with 13 bases between. The CDR3, as DNA: TGTGCCACCAGTGTAGGGACTCTCGGAACTAATGAAAAACTGTTTTTT. This encodes CATSVGTLGTNEKLFF.

This clonotype showed up just a few times. The chain joins TRBV13 to TRBJ2-3; TRBD1 matches at 8 bases. The CDR3 runs to 18 residues. Germline trimming cut 3 bases from V and 6 bases from J; bases unmatched to any gene: 17. Germline V gene data show CDR1 as PRHDT and CDR2 as FYEKMQ (reference sequence). CDR3 in amino acids: CASSFPSETGGKLDTQYF. The CDR3 bases are TGTGCCAGCAGCTTTCCCTCTGAAACAGGGGGGAAGCTGGATACGCAGTATTTT.

This clonotype was observed a few times. The rearrangement uses TRBV5-1 and TRBJ2-5, with D uncertain. The end of the DNA aligns better with TRBJ2-7, so the J call may be wrong. The CDR3 sequence is 15 residues long. Germline V gene lookup returns CDR1 SGHRS and CDR2 YFSETQ. CDR3 sequence reads: CASNTDTPPPYEQYF. The CDR3 coding sequence is TGCGCCAGCAACACCGACACGCCACCCCCCTACGAGCAGTACTTC.

This clonotype was recorded a few times. V and J are TRBV27 and TRBJ2-5, with D possibly being TRBD1 (6 bases). Per germline, CDR1 MNHEY and CDR2 SMNVEV (reference sequence). Trimming pared 3 bases from V and 5 bases from J, leaving 13 bases between. The CDR3 loop spans 14 amino acids. The CDR3 sequence: CASSLRGLMETQYF. The DNA of the CDR3 is TGTGCCAGCAGTTTGAGGGGGTTGATGGAGACCCAGTACTTC.

The V gene is TRBV29-1, the J gene TRBJ2-5; perhaps TRBD2 as D (6 bases). V dropped 5 bases and J dropped 3 bases, with 16 bases sitting between them. Germline-derived CDR1 and CDR2 are SQVTM and ANQGSEA. CDR3 size: 14 residues. In nucleotides, the CDR3 is TGCAGCGTTCTACTAAACGGGGAGGAAGAGACCCAGTACTTC. Encoded protein: CSVLLNGEEETQYF.

The chain uses TRBV27 and TRBJ2-7, with D tentatively TRBD1 (6 bases). CDR3 length: 17 residues. Per the germline V gene, CDR1 is MNHEY and CDR2 is SMNVEV (reference sequence). V dropped 5 bases and J dropped 2 bases, with 22 bases sitting between them. The CDR3 region has the DNA TGTGCCAGCAGTAGAATTACCGGGACATGGAACCCCTACGAGCAGTACTTC. This translates into CASSRITGTWNPYEQYF.

This clonotype has just a few counts. This rearrangement joins TRBV15 to TRBJ2-7, with D uncertain. V was trimmed by 1 base and J by 5 bases, leaving 12 bases between them. Looked up from germline, CDR1 is LNHNV and CDR2 is YYDKDF (reference sequence). The CDR3 runs 14 residues. The CDR3 nucleotides are TGTGCCACCAGCAGAGCAGAGATCGCCCACGAGCAGTACTTC. Amino acid sequence: CATSRAEIAHEQYF.

There are a few counts of this clonotype. This chain links TRBV25-1 with TRBJ2-5; 11 bases agree with TRBD2. Germline CDR1 MGHDK, CDR2 SYGVNS. With 1 base clipped from V and 3 bases from J, the junction kept 1 base outside the gene matches. CDR3 length: 15 amino acids. CDR3 in DNA: TGTGCCAGCAGTGAATTGGGACTAGCGGAAGAGACCCAGTACTTC. This gives the protein CASSELGLAEETQYF.

This clonotype was seen a few times. The chain couples TRBV4-3 to TRBJ2-1; perhaps TRBD1 as D (6 bases). The CDR3 has 16 residues. Germline values: CDR1 LGHNA, CDR2 YSLEER. The V end lost 1 base, the J end lost 9 bases, and 19 bases lay between the germline ends. In nucleotides, the CDR3 is TGCGCCAGCAGCCAAGTACAGGGCCTCCTAGGCGGTGAGCAGTTCTTC. It is translated as CASSQVQGLLGGEQFF.

The CDR3 spells CASSPQGTAKGIEAFF. CDR3 nucleotide sequence: TGTGCCAGCAGCCCCCAAGGGACAGCGAAGGGTATCGAAGCTTTCTTT. J is TRBJ1-1 and V is TRBV13; 7 bases fit TRBD1. Unmatched junction bases numbered 17, after V lost 5 bases and J lost 8 bases. Per the germline V gene, CDR1 is PRHDT and CDR2 is FYEKMQ (reference sequence). This CDR3 has 16 residues.

A few counts support this clonotype. This chain links TRBV4-1 with TRBJ2-1, with a tentative D call TRBD2 (6 bases). The last part of the DNA fits TRBJ2-7 better; the J call may be wrong. The CDR3 is 15 residues long. Germline V gives CDR1 MGHRA, CDR2 YSYEKL. The CDR3 protein is CASSQSPTSSYEQYF. CDR3 nucleotide sequence: TGCGCCAGCAGCCAAAGTCCGACTAGTTCCTACGAGCAGTACTTC.

This clonotype was seen a few times. V is TRBV10-3 and J is TRBJ1-1, with D tentatively TRBD1 (5 bases). V lost 8 bases and J 4 bases, leaving 14 bases between the germline ends. Germline lookup yields CDR1 ENHRY and CDR2 SYGVKD. This CDR3 spans 13 amino acids. CDR3 nucleotides: TGTGCCATCCGGGGGGAGGTCCGCACTGAAGCTTTCTTT. Translation: CAIRGEVRTEAFF.